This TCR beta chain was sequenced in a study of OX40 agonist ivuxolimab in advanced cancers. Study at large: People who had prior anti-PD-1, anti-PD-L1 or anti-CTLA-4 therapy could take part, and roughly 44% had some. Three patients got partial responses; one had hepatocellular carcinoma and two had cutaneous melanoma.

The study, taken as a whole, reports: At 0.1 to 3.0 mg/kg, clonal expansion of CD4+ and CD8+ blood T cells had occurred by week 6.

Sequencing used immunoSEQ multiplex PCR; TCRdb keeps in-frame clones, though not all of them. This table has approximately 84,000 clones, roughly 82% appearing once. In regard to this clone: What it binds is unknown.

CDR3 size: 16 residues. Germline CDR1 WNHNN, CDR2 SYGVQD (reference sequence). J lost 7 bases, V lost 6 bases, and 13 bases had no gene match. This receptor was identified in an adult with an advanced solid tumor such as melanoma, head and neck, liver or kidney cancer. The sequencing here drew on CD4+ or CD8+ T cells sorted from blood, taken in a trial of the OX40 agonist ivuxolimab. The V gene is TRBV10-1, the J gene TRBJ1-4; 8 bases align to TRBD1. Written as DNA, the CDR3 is TGCGCCAGCAGCGCCGCTGCAGGGGGCAATGGTGAAAAACTGTTTTTT. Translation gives CASSAAAGGNGEKLFF.